What follows are 13 T cell receptor beta chains derived from one specimen sequenced in a study of T cells after posttransplantation cyclophosphamide. The method was immunoSEQ multiplex PCR; TCRdb's version includes in-frame clones alone and lacks a portion of them. The sample lists about 10,000 clones; roughly 80% were seen once. Treatment was busulfan-fludarabine conditioning, a marrow graft, and cyclophosphamide on days +3 and +4. This specimen was PBMCs, taken after allogeneic stem cell transplant with posttransplant cyclophosphamide. The receptors derive from a female patient between 50 and 60 years old who received an allogeneic stem cell transplant from a related donor, was CMV-positive, and had no GVHD. Some T cells may arise from the graft donor.

The chain employs TRBV19 and TRBJ2-5; TRBD1 matches 8 bases. Per the germline V gene, CDR1 is LNHDA and CDR2 is SQIVND (reference sequence). With 4 bases clipped from V and 5 bases from J, the junction kept 12 bases outside the gene matches. The CDR3 totals 16 residues. The CDR3: CASSRIDRGSAETQYF. For the CDR3, the DNA is TGTGCCAGTAGTAGAATCGACAGGGGATCTGCGGAGACCCAGTACTTC.

The CDR3 DNA reads as TGTGCCAGCAGCCGCCAGACAGGGGATAAGTACAATGAGCAGTTCTTC. This encodes CASSRQTGDKYNEQFF. The V and J genes are TRBV7-2 and TRBJ2-1; 8 nucleotides align to TRBD1. The germline V gene encodes CDR1 SGHTA and CDR2 FQGNSA. Trimming at V came to 5 bases and at J to 4 bases, leaving 10 bases not matched to a gene. The length of the CDR3 is 16 residues. Full variable domain (outside the CDR3, taken from reference TRBV7-2 and TRBJ2-1): GAGVSQSPSNKVTEKGKDVELRCDPISGHTALYWYRQSLGQGLEFLIYFQGNSAPDKSGLPSDRFSAERTGGSVSTLTIQRTQQEDSAVYLCASSRQTGDKYNEQFFGPGTRLTVL.

This chain uses TRBV2 with TRBJ2-2; tentative D call: TRBD2 (7 bases). Germline V gene lookup returns CDR1 SNHLY and CDR2 FYNNEI. The CDR3 sequence is 15 residues long. V shed 3 bases and J shed 4 bases, with 12 bases lying between them. The CDR3 protein is CASSDDRGATGELFF. The DNA for the CDR3 is TGTGCCAGCAGTGATGACCGGGGGGCCACCGGGGAGCTGTTTTTT.

V usage is TRBV6-5 and J usage is TRBJ1-2; D is uncertain. The V end was cut by 6 bases, the J end by 5 bases, with 13 bases between. Germline V gene sequence: CDR1 MNHEY, CDR2 SVGAGI. The CDR3 extends over 13 amino acids. The CDR3 reads CASRPGQVYGYTF. For the CDR3, the DNA is TGTGCCAGCAGGCCTGGGCAGGTGTATGGCTACACCTTC.

A single count supports this clone. The rearrangement joins TRBV27 to TRBJ2-7, with 14 bases aligning to TRBD2. Germline CDR1 is MNHEY and CDR2 is SMNVEV (reference sequence). CDR3 length: 16 residues. Trimming cost V 3 bases and J 5 bases; bases outside gene matches: 6. The CDR3 reads CASSFPPGLAGDEQYF. In nucleotides, the CDR3 is TGTGCCAGCAGTTTCCCCCCGGGACTAGCGGGGGACGAGCAGTACTTC.

The gene calls are TRBV4-3 and TRBJ1-1; a possible D gene is TRBD1 (6 bases). V was shortened by 4 bases and J by 6 bases, with 15 bases between the two germline ends. Germline V CDR1 and CDR2: LGHNA, YSLEER. The length of the CDR3 is 14 residues. The CDR3 DNA reads as TGCGCCAGCAGCCCCATTCTTAAGGGGGCTGAAGCTTTCTTT. Amino acids: CASSPILKGAEAFF.

The genes are TRBV5-1 and TRBJ2-1; 12 nucleotides line up with TRBD2. CDR3 length: 17 residues. V shed 0 bases, J shed 7 bases, and the junction held 8 bases outside the gene matches. Germline V lookup: CDR1 SGHRS, CDR2 YFSETQ. The CDR3 sequence is CASSLAVLAGGPNEQFF. The CDR3 DNA reads as TGCGCCAGCAGCTTGGCAGTTCTAGCGGGGGGGCCAAATGAGCAGTTCTTC.

V usage is TRBV10-3 and J usage is TRBJ2-7, with TRBD1 as a possible D gene (5 bases). Germline values: CDR1 ENHRY, CDR2 SYGVKD. Trimming cost V 11 bases and J 4 bases, with 12 bases left between them. CDR3 length: 11 residues. CDR3 region: CAATAGYEQYF. The CDR3 coding sequence is TGTGCCGCGACTGCAGGGTACGAGCAGTACTTC.

V is TRBV19 and J is TRBJ1-3; tentative D call: TRBD1 (6 bases). Looked up from germline, CDR1 is LNHDA and CDR2 is SQIVND (reference sequence). This CDR3 is built from 15 residues. The V end was cut by 5 bases, the J end by 4 bases, with 15 bases between. The CDR3 reads CASSAPQGNGNTIYF. Here the CDR3 DNA reads TGTGCCAGTAGTGCTCCGCAGGGGAACGGAAACACCATATATTTT.

The chain joins TRBV11-3 to TRBJ2-2; 8 bases match TRBD2. Germline trimming cut 6 bases from V and 6 bases from J; bases unmatched to any gene: 6. Germline V lookup: CDR1 SGHNT, CDR2 YENEEA. This CDR3 has 14 residues. CDR3 nucleotides: TGTGCCAGCAGTCAAGCGGGGGCCCCCGGGGAGCTGTTTTTT. Translation: CASSQAGAPGELFF.

There are a few counts of this clone. CDR3 in amino acids: CASSKNSPGIYEQYF. CDR3 bases: TGTGCCAGTAGCAAAAATTCTCCGGGAATATACGAGCAGTACTTC. The V and J genes are TRBV19 and TRBJ2-7; weak D call: TRBD2 (5 bases). V lost 6 bases and J lost 4, with 19 bases in between. CDR3 length: 15 residues. Germline V gives CDR1 LNHDA, CDR2 SQIVND (reference sequence).

Here the CDR3 reads CASSRGYNEQFF. The CDR3 nucleotides read TGTGCCAGCAGTCGGGGATACAATGAGCAGTTCTTC. This chain uses TRBV6-6 with TRBJ2-1, with D possibly TRBD2 on 5 matching bases. This CDR3 has 12 amino acids. Per the germline V gene, CDR1 is MNHNY and CDR2 is SVGAGI (reference sequence). V was trimmed by 5 bases and J by 4 bases, leaving 6 bases between them.

This chain joins TRBV7-8 and TRBJ2-3, with 7 bases fitting TRBD2. V lost 5 bases and J lost 2; bases outside the gene matches: 10. The CDR3 totals 16 residues. Germline V gene sequence: CDR1 SGHVS, CDR2 FQNEAQ. CDR3 residues: CASSLLGAGYTDTQYF. As DNA, the CDR3 is TGTGCCAGCAGCCTCCTCGGAGCGGGGTACACAGATACGCAGTATTTT. The variable domain in full, completed from reference TRBV7-8 and TRBJ2-3, reads GAGVSQSPRYKVAKRGQDVALRCDPISGHVSLFWYQQALGQGPEFLTYFQNEAQLDKSGLPSDRFFAERPEGSVSTLKIQRTQQEDSAVYLCASSLLGAGYTDTQYFGPGTRLTVL.